The 8 T cell receptor beta chains below were found in one sample sequenced in a study of Graves' ophthalmopathy and Graves' hyperthyroidism listed by TCRdb under 2018. Instrument on record: Illumina HiSeq 2000. TCR beta CDR3 regions were amplified from RNA transcripts for repertoire sequencing. The first round was an RT-PCR using HTBI primers with the Qiagen OneStep RT-PCR kit, and this first round was followed by a second-round multiplex PCR, then size selection and purification. TCRdb took the public reads, trimmed them with fastp at Q25, ran MiXCR for clone calling and kept in-frame beta chains. Every distinct CDR3 protein forms one entry, paired with its most common genes and DNA. For this sample there are around 1,200,000 distinct CDR3 sequences; 36% appear just once. The ten most abundant clones make up roughly 11% of the sample. The sample consisted of peripheral blood or thyroid tissue (not recorded which). Every receptor here comes from an adult man with Graves' hyperthyroidism.

This clonotype was found many times. J is TRBJ2-6 and V is TRBV6-5; D possibly corresponds to TRBD1 (6 bases). CDR1 and CDR2 (germline): MNHEY, SVGAGI. The CDR3 totals 15 residues. V lost 6 bases, J lost 2 bases, and 11 bases lay in between. As DNA, the CDR3 is TGTGCCAGCAGACCCAGGGGTACTGGGGCCAACGTCCTGACTTTC. Its translation is CASRPRGTGANVLTF.

Only a few counts were recorded for this clonotype. Relative to the germline gene, one junction end is altered; a read error may explain this. The J gene is TRBJ2-2, the V gene TRBV10-3, with 7 bases identical to TRBD1. Germline CDR1 reads ENHRY; CDR2 reads SYGVKD. The CDR3 is 15 residues long. CDR3 region: CATSDWTGNTGELFF. CDR3 nucleotides: TGTGCCACCAGTGATTGGACAGGTAATACCGGGGAGCTGTTTTTT.

This clonotype appeared many times. The J gene is TRBJ1-1, the V gene TRBV2, with D uncertain. Trimming took 0 bases from V and 1 from J, leaving 12 bases between them. Germline V lookup: CDR1 SNHLY, CDR2 FYNNEI. This CDR3 contains 16 residues. Here the CDR3 DNA reads TGTGCCAGCAGTGAAGCCTTGACAACTGAGAACACTGAAGCTTTCTTT. Translation gives CASSEALTTENTEAFF. Filled out from reference TRBV2 and TRBJ1-1, the complete variable domain reads EPEVTQTPSHQVTQMGQEVILRCVPISNHLYFYWYRQILGQKVEFLVSFYNNEISEKSEIFDDQFSVERPDGSNFTLKIRSTKLEDSAMYFCASSEALTTENTEAFFGQGTRLTVV.

The rearrangement uses TRBV29-1 and TRBJ1-2; D is possibly TRBD1 (6 bases). CDR3 length: 12 residues. Germline CDR1 reads SQVTM; CDR2 reads ANQGSEA. Trimming removed 5 bases from V and 4 bases from J, with 11 bases in between. The CDR3: CSVRGRTYGYTF. CDR3 DNA: TGCAGCGTTCGGGGGCGCACCTATGGCTACACCTTC.

This clonotype was detected many times. This rearrangement joins TRBV5-8 to TRBJ1-1, with 8 bases identical to TRBD1. The CDR3 runs to 15 residues. V lost 4 bases to trimming and J lost 1 base; unmatched junction nucleotides: 6. Germline V lookup: CDR1 SGHTS, CDR2 YDEGEE. The CDR3 sequence: CASSPPGQENTEAFF. The CDR3 nucleotides read TGTGCCAGCAGCCCACCGGGACAGGAGAACACTGAAGCTTTCTTT.

This clonotype has ten or more counts. This chain joins TRBV10-3 and TRBJ1-2, with 8 bases fitting TRBD1. J lost 0 bases, V lost 8 bases, and 8 bases had no gene match. The CDR3 is 15 residues long. Germline lookup yields CDR1 ENHRY and CDR2 SYGVKD. The CDR3 DNA reads as TGTGCCATCGAGGCGGCAGGGGGCTCTAACTATGGCTACACCTTC. Residues: CAIEAAGGSNYGYTF.

This clonotype was seen at least ten times. The gene calls are TRBV5-8 and TRBJ1-4, with D uncertain. This CDR3 is 14 amino acids long. V lost 6 bases and J 0 bases, leaving 9 bases between the germline ends. Germline V gene lookup returns CDR1 SGHTS and CDR2 YDEGEE. CDR3 protein: CASTERPTNEKLFF. The CDR3, as DNA: TGTGCCAGCACCGAAAGACCAACTAATGAAAAACTGTTTTTT.

Concerning this clonotype itself: One junction end does not reproduce the germline sequence, and a read error may be involved. This chain connects TRBV10-3 to TRBJ2-7; D unresolved. CDR3 length: 13 residues. Germline CDR1 is ENHRY and CDR2 is SYGVKD. CDR3 sequence: CASSANNRYEQYF. As DNA, the CDR3 is TGTGCCAGCAGTGCTAACAATCGCTACGAGCAGTACTTC.